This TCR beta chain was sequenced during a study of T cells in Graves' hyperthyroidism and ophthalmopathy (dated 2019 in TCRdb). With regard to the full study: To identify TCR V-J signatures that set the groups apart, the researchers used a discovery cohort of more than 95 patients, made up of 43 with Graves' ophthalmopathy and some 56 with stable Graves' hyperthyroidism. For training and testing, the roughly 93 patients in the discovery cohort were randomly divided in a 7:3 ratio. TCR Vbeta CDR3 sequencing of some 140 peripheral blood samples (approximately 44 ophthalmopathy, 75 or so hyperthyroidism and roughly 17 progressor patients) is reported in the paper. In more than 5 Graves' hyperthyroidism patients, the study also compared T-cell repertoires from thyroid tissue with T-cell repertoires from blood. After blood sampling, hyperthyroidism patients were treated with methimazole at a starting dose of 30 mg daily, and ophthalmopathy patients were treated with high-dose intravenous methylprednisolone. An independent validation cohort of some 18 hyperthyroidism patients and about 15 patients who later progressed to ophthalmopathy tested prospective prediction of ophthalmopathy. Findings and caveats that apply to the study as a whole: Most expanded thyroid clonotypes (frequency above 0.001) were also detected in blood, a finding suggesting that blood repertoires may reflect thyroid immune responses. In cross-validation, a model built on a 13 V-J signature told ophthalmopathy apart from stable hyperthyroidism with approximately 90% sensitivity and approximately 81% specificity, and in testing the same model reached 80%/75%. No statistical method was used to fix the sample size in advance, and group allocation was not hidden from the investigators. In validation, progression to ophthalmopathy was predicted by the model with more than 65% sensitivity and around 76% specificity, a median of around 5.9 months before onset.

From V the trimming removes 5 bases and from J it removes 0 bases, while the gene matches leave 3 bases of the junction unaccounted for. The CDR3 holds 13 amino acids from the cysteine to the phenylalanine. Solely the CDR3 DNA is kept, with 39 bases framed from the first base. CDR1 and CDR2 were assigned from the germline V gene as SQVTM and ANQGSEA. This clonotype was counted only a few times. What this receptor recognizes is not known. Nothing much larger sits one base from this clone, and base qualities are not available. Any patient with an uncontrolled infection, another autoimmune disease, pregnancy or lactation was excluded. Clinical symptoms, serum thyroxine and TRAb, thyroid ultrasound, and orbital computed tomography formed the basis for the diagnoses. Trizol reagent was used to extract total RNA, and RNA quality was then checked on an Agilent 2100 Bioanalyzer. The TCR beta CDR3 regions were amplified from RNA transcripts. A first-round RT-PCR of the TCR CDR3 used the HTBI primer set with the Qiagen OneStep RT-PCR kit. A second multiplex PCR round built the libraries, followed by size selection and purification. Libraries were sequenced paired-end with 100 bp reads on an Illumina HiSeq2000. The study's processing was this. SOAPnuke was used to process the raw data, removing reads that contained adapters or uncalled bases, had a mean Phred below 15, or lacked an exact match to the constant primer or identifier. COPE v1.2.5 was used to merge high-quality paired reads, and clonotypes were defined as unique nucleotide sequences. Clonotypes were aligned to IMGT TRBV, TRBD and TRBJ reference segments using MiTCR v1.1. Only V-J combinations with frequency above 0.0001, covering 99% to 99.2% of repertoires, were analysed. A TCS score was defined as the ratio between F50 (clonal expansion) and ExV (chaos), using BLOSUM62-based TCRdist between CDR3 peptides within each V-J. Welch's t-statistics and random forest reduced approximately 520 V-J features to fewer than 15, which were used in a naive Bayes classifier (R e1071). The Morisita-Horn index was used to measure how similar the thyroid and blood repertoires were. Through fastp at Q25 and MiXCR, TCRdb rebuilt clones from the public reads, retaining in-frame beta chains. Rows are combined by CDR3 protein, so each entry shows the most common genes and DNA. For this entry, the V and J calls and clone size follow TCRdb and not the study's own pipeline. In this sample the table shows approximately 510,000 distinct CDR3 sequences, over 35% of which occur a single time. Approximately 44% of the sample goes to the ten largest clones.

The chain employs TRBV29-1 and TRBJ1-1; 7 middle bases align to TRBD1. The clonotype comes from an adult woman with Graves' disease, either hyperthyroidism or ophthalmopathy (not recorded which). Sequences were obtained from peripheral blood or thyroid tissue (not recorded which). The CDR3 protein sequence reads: CSVWTGLNTEAFF. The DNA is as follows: TGCAGCGTTTGGACAGGCTTGAACACTGAAGCTTTCTTT.